The rows below give T cell receptor beta chains drawn from one sample of a study of T cells in Graves' hyperthyroidism and ophthalmopathy. TCRdb recomputed calls from the multiplex PCR reads with MiXCR, one row per CDR3 protein. The sample lists approximately 690,000 distinct CDR3 sequences; around 15% were seen once. Sequencing was performed on blood. The receptors shown here come from a woman aged 45 to 65 with Graves' ophthalmopathy. The CDR3 runs from the conserved cysteine through the conserved F or W. D genes are given only for firm matches. Size is omitted from some rows. Given values are once, few, many or a class for expanded clones.

-	TRBD1	TRBJ2-3	TRBV7-9	TGTGCCAGCAGCCTTTTACGGGACAGGTCAGATACGCAGTATTTT	CASSLLRDRSDTQYF
many	-	TRBJ2-5	TRBV20-1	TGCAGTGCTAGAGCCTTAGCAGGGTTCCCAGAGACCCAGTACTTC	CSARALAGFPETQYF
many	TRBD2	TRBJ2-1	TRBV28	TGTGCCAGCAGTTCAGTGGGACTAGCGGGAGGAGGGGGGCCCAATGAGCAGTTCTTC	CASSSVGLAGGGGPNEQFF
many	-	TRBJ2-1	TRBV24-1	TGTGCCACGGGGGTTGAGAGGGACTTTTACAATGAGCAGTTCTTC	CATGVERDFYNEQFF
many	-	TRBJ2-3	TRBV7-2	TGTGCCAGCAGCTTACCAGATACGCAGTATTTT	CASSLPDTQYF
few	TRBD2	TRBJ2-1	TRBV18	TGTGCCAGCTCACTGCCGGGACTAGCGGGAAAGGAGCAGTTCTTC	CASSLPGLAGKEQFF
many	TRBD1	TRBJ1-2	TRBV12-5	TGTGCTAGTGGTTTAGCGGGACAGGGGTTCCCACTCTATGGCTACACCTTC	CASGLAGQGFPLYGYTF
few	-	TRBJ1-2	TRBV6-1	TGTGCCAGCAGTGAAGCCCACGGGGGCTATGGCTACACCTTC	CASSEAHGGYGYTF
-	-	TRBJ2-7	TRBV3-1	TGTGCCAGCAGCACCTTTACTAGCTCCTACGAGCAGTACTTC	CASSTFTSSYEQYF
many	TRBD2	TRBJ2-3	TRBV3-1	TGTGCCAGCAGCCCTAGACTAGCGGGAACCGCAGATACGCAGTATTTT	CASSPRLAGTADTQYF
few	TRBD1	TRBJ1-5	TRBV28	TGTGCCAGCAGTACCTCAAGGACAGGGGACAATCGGCCCCAGCATTTT	CASSTSRTGDNRPQHF
few	-	TRBJ1-5	TRBV19	TGTGCCAGTAGTATCGGCTCCGGGCTCCAGCCCCAGCATTTT	CASSIGSGLQPQHF
-	-	TRBJ2-1	TRBV12-3/TRBV12-4	TGTGCCAGCAGTTTGGTTACCCGAGGGAATGAGCAGTTCTTC	CASSLVTRGNEQFF
many	TRBD1	TRBJ2-7	TRBV4-2	TGTGCCAGCAGCCAAGTTGTGGACAGGGACGAGCAGTACTTC	CASSQVVDRDEQYF
many	-	TRBJ2-1	TRBV20-1	TGCAGTGCTAGAGGACACTCCTACAATGAGCAGTTCTTC	CSARGHSYNEQFF
few	TRBD1	TRBJ1-1	TRBV5-1	TGCGCCAGCAGCTTGTTAGGGACAGGGCAAGATGAAGCTTTCTTT	CASSLLGTGQDEAFF
many	-	TRBJ1-1	TRBV6-5	TGTGCCAGCAGTTACGGGTTGGGGCCGCAGGGACCGAACACTGAAGCTTTCTTT	CASSYGLGPQGPNTEAFF
-	TRBD2	TRBJ2-3	TRBV19	TGTGCCAGTAGTGGACCCGGGACTAGCGGCACAGATACGCAGTATTTT	CASSGPGTSGTDTQYF
many	-	TRBJ2-7	TRBV24-1	TGTGCCACCAGTGACACCGGGACTGATTCCTACGAGCAGTACTTC	CATSDTGTDSYEQYF
-	-	TRBJ1-3	TRBV12-3/TRBV12-4	TGTGCCAGCAGACGGGAAAGCTCTGGAAACACCATATATTTT	CASRRESSGNTIYF
many	-	TRBJ1-1	TRBV18	TGTGCCAGCAGTCCCGGGGTGAACACTGAAGCTTTCTTT	CASSPGVNTEAFF
-	TRBD1	TRBJ1-3	TRBV5-1	TGCGCCAGCAGCTTGGCGACAGGGACTGGAAACACCATATATTTT	CASSLATGTGNTIYF
few	TRBD2	TRBJ2-3	TRBV6-1	TGTGCCAGCAGTGTTTATACTAGCGGGAGACTCGTCGCGCAGTATTTT	CASSVYTSGRLVAQYF
few	TRBD2	TRBJ2-2	TRBV20-1	TGCAGTGCAAGAGGCCTAGCGGGAGGTCACGGGGAGCTGTTTTTT	CSARGLAGGHGELFF
few	TRBD2	TRBJ2-1	TRBV6-2/TRBV6-3	TGTGCCAGCAGCGGGTTTTGGGGGGGAGACGCCTACAATGAGCAGTTCTTC	CASSGFWGGDAYNEQFF
many	-	TRBJ1-2	TRBV7-9	TGTGCCAGCAGCTTACAGGGAAATGGCTACACCTTC	CASSLQGNGYTF
-	-	TRBJ1-3	TRBV19	TGTGCCAGTAGTCCCACGGGACGGAGCTCTGGAAACACCATATATTTT	CASSPTGRSSGNTIYF
many	-	TRBJ2-7	TRBV27	TGTGCCAGCAGTTCTAACAGGGATTCCTACGAGCAGTACTTC	CASSSNRDSYEQYF
-	-	TRBJ1-6	TRBV6-1	TGTGCCTGTAGGGCCATGGGTAATTCACCCCTCCACTTT	CACRAMGNSPLHF
many	TRBD2	TRBJ2-5	TRBV28	TGTGCCATAGGGCTAGCGGGAGTTTCAGAGACCCAGTACTTC	CAIGLAGVSETQYF
many	-	TRBJ1-2	TRBV7-3	TGTGCCAGCAGCTTAAACCCGGGCCTCTATGGCTACACCTTC	CASSLNPGLYGYTF
many	-	TRBJ2-7	TRBV13	TGTGCCAGCAGCCCCGCGGGCTCCTACGAGCAGTACTTC	CASSPAGSYEQYF
many	TRBD2	TRBJ2-3	TRBV2	TGTGCCAGCAGTGCTTATTTTTTCGGGGCTAGCGGGATCACAGATACGCAGTATTTT	CASSAYFFGASGITDTQYF
-	-	TRBJ2-7	TRBV30	TGTGCCTGGAGTCCTTCTGGGACGGACTACGAGCAGTACTTC	CAWSPSGTDYEQYF
-	-	TRBJ1-1	TRBV5-1	TGCGCCAGCAGCTTAGGGTTAGCCGCCACTGAAGCTTTCTTT	CASSLGLAATEAFF
once	-	TRBJ2-5	TRBV11-3	TGTGCCAGCAGTTTGGGAAACTCTGAGACCCAGTACTTC	CASSLGNSETQYF
-	-	TRBJ1-5	TRBV7-9	TGTGCCAGCAAGTCCCAGCATTTT	CASKSQHF
-	-	TRBJ2-1	TRBV20-1	TGCAGTGCTAGAGATTCACCCGGACAGTATTTCTACAATGAGCAGTTCTTC	CSARDSPGQYFYNEQFF
many	-	TRBJ2-2	TRBV5-1	TGCGCCAGCAGCTTCGGTAGCGGTTACACCGGGGAGCTGTTTTTT	CASSFGSGYTGELFF
few	TRBD1	TRBJ1-6	TRBV6-9	TGTGCCAGCAGTTACCGTGGTGGGACAGGGGGGAATTCACCCCTCCACTTT	CASSYRGGTGGNSPLHF
many	TRBD1	TRBJ1-2	TRBV7-9	TGTGCCAGCAGCTTCCCCGGACAGGGGGCAGGCTACACCTTC	CASSFPGQGAGYTF
few	-	TRBJ2-1	TRBV6-1	TGTGCCAGCAGTCATCGGCACTCAAATAGGTATGAGCAGTTCTTC	CASSHRHSNRYEQFF
many	TRBD1	TRBJ1-6	TRBV20-1	TGCAGTGCTAGCAGATTGCCCTCGACAGGGGGCAGCGATTCACCCCTCCACTTT	CSASRLPSTGGSDSPLHF
-	-	TRBJ2-7	TRBV5-1	TGCGCCAGCAGCTTAGGCAGGGCGCTTTACGAGCAGTACTTC	CASSLGRALYEQYF
-	-	TRBJ1-6	TRBV6-5	TGTGCCAGCAGTTTCGGACAGATCTCCTATAATTCACCCCTCCACTTT	CASSFGQISYNSPLHF
-	TRBD2	TRBJ2-3	TRBV27	TGTGCCAGCAGTTTCTCACGCATACTAGCGGGAGGCACCACAGATACGCAGTATTTT	CASSFSRILAGGTTDTQYF